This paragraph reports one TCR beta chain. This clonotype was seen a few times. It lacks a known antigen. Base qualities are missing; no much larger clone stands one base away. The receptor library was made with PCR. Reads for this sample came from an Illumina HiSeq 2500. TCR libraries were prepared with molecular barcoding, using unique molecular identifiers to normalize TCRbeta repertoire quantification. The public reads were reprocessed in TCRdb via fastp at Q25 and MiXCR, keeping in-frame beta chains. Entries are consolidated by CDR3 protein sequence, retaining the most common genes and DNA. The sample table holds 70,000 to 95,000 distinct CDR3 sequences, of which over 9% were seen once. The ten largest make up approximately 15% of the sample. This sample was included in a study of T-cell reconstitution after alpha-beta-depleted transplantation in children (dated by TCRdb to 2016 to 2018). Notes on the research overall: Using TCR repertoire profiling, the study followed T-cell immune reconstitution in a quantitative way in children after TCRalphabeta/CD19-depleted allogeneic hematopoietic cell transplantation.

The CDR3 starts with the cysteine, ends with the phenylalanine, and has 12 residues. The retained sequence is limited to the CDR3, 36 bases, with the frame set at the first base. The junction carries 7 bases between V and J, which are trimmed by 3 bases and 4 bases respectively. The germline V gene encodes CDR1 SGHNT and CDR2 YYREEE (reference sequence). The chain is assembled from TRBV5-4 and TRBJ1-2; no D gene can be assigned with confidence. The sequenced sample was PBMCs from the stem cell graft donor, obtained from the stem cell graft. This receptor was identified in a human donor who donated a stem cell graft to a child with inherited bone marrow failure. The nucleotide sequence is TGTGCCAGCAGCTCGGACGGCTATGGCTACACCTTC. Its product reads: CASSSDGYGYTF.